This TCR beta chain was sequenced in a study of cytomegalovirus exposure and HLA in healthy donors (dated by TCRdb to 2015 to 2018). As for the study more broadly: According to a later analysis, the 110 or so validation repertoires were produced on the same platform as the 680 or so repertoires of the first cohort. The study was designed to test whether signatures of past pathogen exposure could be identified by cataloging public T cell receptors. Along with the approximately 670-subject first cohort, a separate validation cohort of approximately 110 different subjects was used. High-throughput TCR immunosequencing, statistical association of individual TCRs with disease status, and machine learning were combined to predict cytomegalovirus infection status.

On the study overall, not on this receptor specifically: While some public TCRs were present in many individuals, most TCR sequences turned up only very rarely across donors. In the study, 164 TCR beta chains were listed as associated with cytomegalovirus. In vitro tests confirmed that a few of the cytomegalovirus-associated TCR beta chains recognize cytomegalovirus antigens. Of the cluster scores, 85% to 95% were above 0 in a later analysis, which found that TCRs clustered in the first cohort also tended to co-occur in the 120 or so validation repertoires. The classifier was reported to diagnose cytomegalovirus status with high specificity and sensitivity in both the original and validation cohorts. According to the authors, the approach could potentially be generalized to other disease states and immunological phenotypes. A later analysis had no HLA typing for the validation cohort, so co-occurrence there was scored across all 130 or so repertoires.

Separate from the roughly 650-subject first cohort, the validation cohort of 95 to 150 subjects was the group to which the donors belonged. A note on this clone: Its target antigen remains unknown. There are no base qualities to consult, and no much larger clone falls within one base.

Preparation of the library involved the immunoSEQ multiplex PCR assay. For the original study's pipeline: To diagnose cytomegalovirus status from the catalog of TCR beta chain sequences, a statistical classification framework was built. What TCRdb holds here is the immuneACCESS table cut down to in-frame rearrangements. Part of the clones is not present; checked against another copy, under half of the missing clones reflect an unresolved V gene, and the others are unexplained. D and trimming were read from the DNA, whereas the V and J calls and clone size are those reported in that table. Here the sample has tens of thousands of clones; around 95% occur a single time. Around 1.5% of the sample is in the top ten clones. This receptor was obtained from a man aged 18 to 29 in good health and CMV-seropositive. The sequenced material came from PBMCs.

The DNA sequence is TGTGCCAGCGCCCCGACAGGGGGAGGTACTGAAGCTTTCTTT. The encoded protein is CASAPTGGGTEAFF. The rearranged chain carries TRBV27 and TRBJ1-1, and 9 bases in between align with TRBD1. CDR1 and CDR2, per the germline V gene (reference sequence), are MNHEY and SMNVEV. The CDR3 contains 14 residues, cysteine and phenylalanine counted. Only the CDR3 DNA is retained, 42 bases long and in frame from the first base. Unmatched junction bases come to 9, with V trimmed by 8 bases and J by 5 bases.